Listed below are T cell receptor beta chains from one sample, sequenced in a study of blood T cell repertoires in COVID-19. Libraries were prepared by immunoSEQ multiplex PCR; TCRdb keeps only in-frame clonotypes and omits some of them. The data show some 210,000 clones, with roughly 86% seen just once and roughly 12% held by the top ten. The sequenced material came from peripheral blood. These receptors originate from a middle-aged woman with acute or convalescent COVID-19. The CDR3 runs from the conserved cysteine through the conserved F or W. D genes are given only for firm matches. Some rows mark clone size as missing; the rest say once, few, many or name a class of expanded clone.

v_gene	j_gene	abundance	d_gene	CDR3aa	CDR3nt
TRBV19	TRBJ1-6	NA	TRBD1	CASSLPPGQGLGSPLHF	TGTGCCAGTAGCCTCCCGCCGGGACAGGGATTAGGGTCACCCCTCCACTTT
TRBV6-2/TRBV6-3	TRBJ2-1	NA	NA	CASSLLLRTIPLNEQFF	TGTGCCAGCAGTCTTTTACTTCGGACAATTCCCCTTAATGAGCAGTTCTTC
TRBV10-2	TRBJ2-2	NA	NA	CASTPKRAPNTGELFF	TGCGCCAGCACCCCCAAGCGGGCCCCGAACACCGGGGAGCTGTTTTTT
TRBV24-1	TRBJ2-1	NA	TRBD2	CATSDRLAGGINEQFF	TGTGCCACCAGTGACCGTCTAGCGGGGGGGATAAATGAGCAGTTCTTC
TRBV6-2/TRBV6-3	TRBJ2-2	NA	TRBD2	CASTPAGGLLNTGELFF	TGTGCCAGCACCCCAGCGGGGGGGCTGCTAAACACCGGGGAGCTGTTTTTT
TRBV6-5	TRBJ1-1	few	TRBD1	CASNRRDRGISEAFF	TGTGCCAGCAATAGACGGGACAGGGGTATCTCTGAAGCTTTCTTT
TRBV5-8	TRBJ1-5	NA	NA	CASSLGTPYSNQPQHF	TGTGCCAGCAGCTTGGGGACACCGTATAGCAATCAGCCCCAGCATTTT
TRBV5-1	TRBJ2-3	NA	TRBD2	CASSQGLAGGLGTDTQYF	TGCGCCAGCAGCCAGGGACTAGCGGGAGGGCTCGGCACAGATACGCAGTATTTT
TRBV21-1	TRBJ1-4	NA	NA	CASSTQTEPGEKLFF	TGTGCCAGCAGCACACAGACAGAACCAGGGGAAAAACTGTTTTTT
TRBV19	TRBJ2-7	NA	TRBD2	CASRTTSGGSYEQYF	TGTGCCAGTAGGACAACTAGCGGGGGGTCCTACGAGCAGTACTTC
TRBV25-1	TRBJ1-1	NA	NA	CASSLTTGRNTEAFF	TGTGCCAGCAGTCTAACTACAGGGAGGAACACTGAAGCTTTCTTT
TRBV19	TRBJ2-7	NA	NA	CASSMGGIFDEQYF	TGTGCCAGTAGTATGGGCGGGATATTCGACGAGCAGTACTTC
TRBV7-6	TRBJ2-3	NA	TRBD2	CASRLTSGGARDTQYF	TGTGCCAGCAGGCTAACTAGCGGGGGGGCCAGAGATACGCAGTATTTT
TRBV7-9	TRBJ1-6	NA	NA	CASSLGTPDNSPLHF	TGTGCCAGCAGCTTGGGGACACCTGATAATTCACCCCTCCACTTT
TRBV7-2	TRBJ1-1	few	NA	CASSFVRGGTEAFF	TGTGCCAGCAGCTTTGTCAGGGGTGGGACTGAAGCTTTCTTT
TRBV19	TRBJ1-4	few	TRBD1	CASSSQGAPIEKLFF	TGTGCCAGTAGTTCACAGGGGGCGCCGATTGAAAAACTGTTTTTT
TRBV5-6	TRBJ1-6	NA	NA	CASSLGRGGNSPLHF	TGTGCCAGCAGCTTGGGGAGAGGTGGAAATTCACCCCTCCACTTT
TRBV6-6	TRBJ1-6	NA	TRBD1	CASSSTPPDAQGKNSPLHF	TGTGCCAGCAGCTCTACCCCCCCTGACGCACAGGGGAAGAATTCACCCCTCCACTTT
TRBV7-2	TRBJ1-4	NA	NA	CASSSPRSGNEKLFF	TGTGCCAGCAGCTCCCCTCGTTCCGGGAATGAAAAACTGTTTTTT
TRBV5-6	TRBJ2-7	NA	NA	CASSPSRGNYEQYF	TGTGCCAGCAGTCCGAGTCGGGGAAACTACGAGCAGTACTTC
TRBV5-1	TRBJ1-1	NA	TRBD1	CASSLAGQGGTEAFF	TGCGCCAGCAGCTTGGCGGGACAGGGGGGCACTGAAGCTTTCTTT
TRBV6-5	TRBJ1-1	NA	NA	CASSQRGTEAFF	TGTGCCAGCAGCCAGCGGGGCACTGAAGCTTTCTTT
TRBV25-1	TRBJ2-1	NA	NA	CASSGQRGGEQFF	TGTGCCAGCAGTGGCCAAAGGGGCGGTGAGCAGTTCTTC
TRBV10-3	TRBJ2-3	once	TRBD2	CAISEGTRRSTDTQYF	TGTGCCATCAGTGAGGGGACTAGAAGGAGCACAGATACGCAGTATTTT
TRBV11-2	TRBJ1-6	NA	NA	CASSPSLYNSPLHF	TGTGCCAGCAGCCCCTCGTTGTATAATTCACCCCTCCACTTT
TRBV7-6	TRBJ2-1	NA	TRBD1	CASSQFTGGSVNEQFF	TGTGCCAGCAGCCAGTTTACAGGGGGCTCCGTGAATGAGCAGTTCTTC
TRBV3-1/TRBV3-2	TRBJ1-1	NA	NA	CASSQVAGRNPEAFF	TGTGCCAGCAGCCAAGTTGCGGGAAGGAACCCTGAAGCTTTCTTT
TRBV10-3	TRBJ2-7	NA	TRBD2	CAISQSGGLAAHEQYF	TGTGCCATCAGTCAATCCGGGGGACTAGCAGCCCACGAGCAGTACTTC
TRBV7-8	TRBJ1-2	NA	TRBD1	CASSPEPGGRIHGYTF	TGTGCCAGCAGCCCAGAGCCAGGGGGCCGTATCCATGGCTACACCTTC
TRBV10-3	TRBJ2-7	NA	TRBD2	CAISEGTRAHEQYF	TGTGCCATCAGTGAAGGGACTAGGGCCCACGAGCAGTACTTC
TRBV2	TRBJ1-6	NA	NA	CASSAPRGNSPLHF	TGTGCCAGCAGTGCCCCCCGGGGGAATTCACCCCTCCACTTT
TRBV11-2	TRBJ2-7	once	TRBD1	CASSIVGQGYEQYF	TGTGCCAGCAGTATCGTCGGACAGGGCTACGAGCAGTACTTC